Each of the 22 T cell receptor beta chains below was sequenced from the same sample in a study of response to subunit inactivated influenza vaccine. TCRdb re-called the RT-PCR reads with MiXCR, one entry per CDR3 protein. The sample carries 500,000 to 600,000 distinct CDR3 sequences, around 13% recorded once. This material consisted of PBMCs from blood, taken 35 to 45 days after vaccination. All receptors come from a man aged 45-65 years who received an inactivated influenza vaccine.

This clonotype has just a few counts. The chain employs TRBV24-1 and TRBJ2-1; 12 bases are shared with TRBD2. Losses at the gene ends were 0 bases for V and 2 bases for J; bases not matched to a gene: 4. Germline assignment: CDR1 KGHDR and CDR2 SFDVKD. This CDR3 has 18 residues. The CDR3 reads CATSDLFGLAGTYNEQFF. The CDR3 nucleotides read TGTGCCACCAGTGATTTGTTCGGACTAGCGGGGACCTACAATGAGCAGTTCTTC.

There are a few counts of this clonotype. The V call is TRBV6-5, the J call TRBJ2-7; a weak D match, TRBD1 (6 bases). The CDR3 consists of 15 residues. V was shortened by 0 bases and J by 2 bases, with 11 bases between the two germline ends. Germline-derived CDR1 and CDR2 are MNHEY and SVGAGI. CDR3 loop: CASSYSRAGAYEQYF. CDR3 DNA sequence: TGTGCCAGCAGTTACTCGCGGGCAGGGGCCTACGAGCAGTACTTC.

The V and J genes are TRBV19 and TRBJ2-1, with 12 bases fitting TRBD2. The trim removed 4 bases at V and 2 bases at J, leaving 3 bases unmatched. This CDR3 is 16 amino acids long. Looked up from germline, CDR1 is LNHDA and CDR2 is SQIVND (reference sequence). The CDR3 region has the DNA TGTGCCAGTAGTACTGGACTAGCGGGGCCCTACAATGAGCAGTTCTTC. This sequence encodes CASSTGLAGPYNEQFF.

V is TRBV6-1 and J is TRBJ2-7; 9 bases fit TRBD2. J lost 1 base, V lost 8 bases, and 6 bases had no gene match. In germline, CDR1 is MNHNS, CDR2 SASEGT. The CDR3 length is 14 residues. CDR3 sequence reads: CASPASGTSYEQYF. Written as DNA, the CDR3 is TGTGCCAGCCCCGCTAGCGGGACTTCCTACGAGCAGTACTTC.

This clonotype has more than one count but fewer than ten. The gene calls are TRBV10-2 and TRBJ2-5, with TRBD2 matching 8 bases. The CDR3 covers 15 residues. The germline V gene has CDR1 WSHSY and CDR2 SAAADI. Germline trimming cut 6 bases from V and 5 bases from J; bases unmatched to any gene: 11. CDR3 sequence (DNA): TGCGCCAGCAGCAGAAGTCGGGGGGGCCAGGAGACCCAGTACTTC. This gives the protein CASSRSRGGQETQYF.

The gene calls are TRBV4-3 and TRBJ1-4, with 9 bases lining up with TRBD1. V dropped 3 bases and J dropped 5; count of bases not matched to a gene: 4. This CDR3 has 15 amino acids. Germline V gene sequence: CDR1 LGHNA, CDR2 YSLEER. In DNA form, the CDR3 reads TGCGCCAGCAGCCAGCCGGGACAGGGAAATGAAAAACTGTTTTTT. Amino acids: CASSQPGQGNEKLFF.

This clonotype showed up just a few times. The chain recombines TRBV12-3 or TRBV12-4 with TRBJ2-3; D not resolved. The CDR3 loop spans 14 amino acids. The V end lost 3 bases, the J end lost 4 bases, and 11 bases lay between the germline ends. The CDR3 coding sequence is TGTGCCAGCAGTTTCCCCCACGCCCCAGATACGCAGTATTTT. It yields the protein CASSFPHAPDTQYF.

Ten or more counts support this clonotype. The rearrangement uses TRBV12-3 or TRBV12-4 and TRBJ2-5; no clear D. This CDR3 has 12 amino acids. Between the trimmed V and J ends, which lost 5 bases and 3 bases, there was a span of 7 bases. This CDR3 is CASSQTKETQYF. CDR3 DNA sequence: TGTGCCAGCAGTCAGACGAAAGAGACCCAGTACTTC.

The V and J genes are TRBV20-1 and TRBJ1-1; no clear D. The germline V gene has CDR1 DFQATT and CDR2 SNEGSKA (reference sequence). Trimming took 5 bases from V and 3 from J, leaving 13 bases between them. This CDR3 spans 13 amino acids. The CDR3 sequence is CSAPKTGYTEAFF. The CDR3, as DNA: TGCAGTGCTCCAAAGACGGGTTACACTGAAGCTTTCTTT.

The chain has TRBV20-1 and TRBJ1-1, with D possibly TRBD1 on 5 matching bases. This CDR3 has 12 residues. CDR1 and CDR2 from the germline V gene are DFQATT and SNEGSKA (reference sequence). Trimming shortened V by 3 bases and J by 7 bases, and 12 bases separated the two germline ends. CDR3 in amino acids: CSASLGGGEAFF. CDR3 coding DNA: TGCAGTGCTAGCCTCGGGGGAGGTGAAGCTTTCTTT.

This clonotype was recorded many times. This chain joins TRBV15 and TRBJ2-7; possibly TRBD2 for D (7 bases). V lost 5 bases, J lost 7 bases, and 21 bases lay in between. This CDR3 is 15 amino acids long. From germline, CDR1 is LNHNV and CDR2 YYDKDF (reference sequence). The DNA of the CDR3 is TGTGCCACCAGCGGCACTCGGGGGGCCTCGGGAGAGCAGTACTTC. As protein: CATSGTRGASGEQYF.

In its sample, this clonotype was seen a few times. The J gene is TRBJ2-1, the V gene TRBV7-2; no definite D call. The CDR3 is made up of 13 amino acids. Germline CDR1 SGHTA, CDR2 FQGNSA. V lost 0 bases to trimming and J lost 7 bases, with 7 bases between them. In DNA form, the CDR3 reads TGTGCCAGCAGCTTAGCGCTCCCAAATGAGCAGTTCTTC. This encodes CASSLALPNEQFF.

This chain's CDR3 is CAILAGGNNEQFF. CDR3 nucleotide sequence: TGTGCCATCCTAGCGGGAGGGAACAATGAGCAGTTCTTC. V and J are TRBV10-3 and TRBJ2-1; 12 bases agree with TRBD2. The trim removed 8 bases at V and 5 bases at J, leaving 1 base unmatched. This CDR3 comprises 13 residues. Germline V gene data show CDR1 as ENHRY and CDR2 as SYGVKD.

The J gene is TRBJ2-7, the V gene TRBV9; D possibly corresponds to TRBD2 (7 bases). Trimming shortened V by 0 bases and J by 4 bases, and 14 bases separated the two germline ends. In germline, CDR1 is SGDLS, CDR2 YYNGEE. There are 15 residues in the CDR3. The CDR3, as DNA: TGTGCCAGCAGCGTAGCGGGGGCTAGCGGTTACGAGCAGTACTTC. Protein product: CASSVAGASGYEQYF.

This clonotype was seen a handful of times. J is TRBJ2-7 and V is TRBV7-2; D is perhaps TRBD1 (5 bases). Germline V lookup: CDR1 SGHTA, CDR2 FQGNSA. This CDR3 is built from 14 residues. Trimming left V 5 bases short and J 2 bases short, with 13 bases between. The chain's CDR3 is CASSRMDITYEQYF. DNA for the CDR3: TGTGCCAGCAGCCGCATGGACATAACCTACGAGCAGTACTTC.

The chain's CDR3 is CASSILPRSGANVLTF. The CDR3 DNA follows: TGTGCCAGCAGCATCCTCCCTCGGTCTGGGGCCAACGTCCTGACTTTC. The chain links TRBV7-6 to TRBJ2-6, with D unclear. With 5 bases removed from V and 1 base from J, the gap between germline ends came to 12 bases. The germline V gene encodes CDR1 SGHVS and CDR2 FNYEAQ. This CDR3 spans 16 amino acids.

This clonotype occurred a few times. The rearrangement links TRBV3-1 to TRBJ2-1, with 10 nucleotides matching TRBD2. The CDR3 runs 19 residues. The junction had 11 bases not matched to a gene; V was cut back by 1 base and J by 2 bases. Germline CDR1 is LGHDT and CDR2 is YNNKEL (reference sequence). CDR3 amino acids: CASSQVRASGGYAYNEQFF. The DNA of the CDR3 is TGTGCCAGCAGCCAAGTAAGGGCTAGCGGGGGTTACGCCTACAATGAGCAGTTCTTC.

This clonotype came up many times. The chain couples TRBV4-3 to TRBJ2-3, with D perhaps given as TRBD1 or TRBD2 (6 bases each). Trimming stripped 0 bases from V and 4 bases from J, with 8 bases between. CDR1 is LGHNA and CDR2 is YSLEER in the germline V gene. This CDR3 region has 14 residues. The CDR3 sequence is CASSQDRGPDTQYF. The CDR3 bases are TGCGCCAGCAGCCAAGATCGGGGGCCAGATACGCAGTATTTT.

This clonotype was detected ten times or more. For the CDR3, the DNA is TGCAGTGCGGGGGGGTTGATCGACGGCTACACCTTC. This sequence encodes CSAGGLIDGYTF. The J gene is TRBJ1-2, the V gene TRBV20-1; D possibly corresponds to TRBD1 (5 bases). The V gene lost 6 bases and the J gene lost 8 bases, with 16 bases spanning the gap. CDR1 and CDR2 (germline): DFQATT, SNEGSKA (reference sequence). This CDR3 is built from 12 residues.

There are a few counts of this clonotype. The chain couples TRBV7-9 to TRBJ2-1, with TRBD2 identical over 9 bases. CDR3 length: 16 amino acids. V gave up 2 bases and J gave up 3 bases; unmatched junction bases: 5. Germline values: CDR1 SEHNR, CDR2 FQNEAQ (reference sequence). The chain's CDR3 is CASSLYVAGVYNEQFF. The CDR3 DNA reads as TGTGCCAGCAGCTTATATGTAGCGGGAGTCTACAATGAGCAGTTCTTC.

V usage is TRBV6-2 or TRBV6-3 and J usage is TRBJ2-2, with D possibly TRBD2 on 5 matching bases. Germline values: CDR1 MNHEY, CDR2 SVGEGT. This CDR3 region has 15 residues. Trimming cost V 0 bases and J 4 bases, with 9 bases left between them. CDR3 loop: CASSYSGSGTGELFF. CDR3 sequence (DNA): TGTGCCAGCAGTTACTCGGGGAGTGGCACCGGGGAGCTGTTTTTT.

This clonotype was counted between two and nine times. This CDR3 reads CASSFPGAQFF. The CDR3 nucleotides read TGTGCCAGCAGTTTCCCGGGAGCGCAGTTCTTC. V is TRBV12-3 or TRBV12-4 and J is TRBJ2-1; possible D gene TRBD2, 6 bases. The CDR3 totals 11 residues. V lost 3 bases to trimming and J lost 12 bases, with 9 bases between them.